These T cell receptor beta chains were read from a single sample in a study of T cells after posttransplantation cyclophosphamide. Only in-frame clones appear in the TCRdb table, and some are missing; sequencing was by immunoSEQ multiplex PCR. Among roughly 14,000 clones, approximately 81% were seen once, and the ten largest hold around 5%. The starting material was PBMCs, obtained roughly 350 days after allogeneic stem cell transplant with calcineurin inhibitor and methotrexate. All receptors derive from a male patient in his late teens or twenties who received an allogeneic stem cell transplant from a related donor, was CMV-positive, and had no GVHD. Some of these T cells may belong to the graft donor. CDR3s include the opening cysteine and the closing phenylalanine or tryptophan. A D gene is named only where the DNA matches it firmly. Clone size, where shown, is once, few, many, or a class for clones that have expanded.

TGTGCCAGCGAAACAGGGGGGAACGAGCAGTACTTC	CASETGGNEQYF	TRBV7-8	TRBD1	once	TRBJ2-7
TGTGCCAGCAGTGAAGGCACAGGGATGGACACCATATATTTT	CASSEGTGMDTIYF	TRBV2	.	few	TRBJ1-3
TGCGCCAGCAGTCGCCTCGGCGGCACTAGCGGGGGGAATGAGCAGTTCTTC	CASSRLGGTSGGNEQFF	TRBV23-1	TRBD2	.	TRBJ2-1
TGTGCCACCAGCCCAGCGGGAGGGGACACCGGGGAGCTGTTTTTT	CATSPAGGDTGELFF	TRBV15	TRBD2	.	TRBJ2-2
TGTGCCTGGAGTTCAGGACTAGCGGGAGTCGAGCAGTACTTC	CAWSSGLAGVEQYF	TRBV30	TRBD2	.	TRBJ2-7
TGTGCCAGCAGTTCCCCCCTGCGGGAGCTCGGCAATGAGCAGTTCTTC	CASSSPLRELGNEQFF	TRBV27	TRBD2	.	TRBJ2-1
TGTGCCAGCAGTCCCCCAACCGCGCTTAACTACGAGCAGTACTTC	CASSPPTALNYEQYF	TRBV28	.	.	TRBJ2-7
TGTGCCAGCAGTTTACCCATGACAGGCCCCAATCAGCCCCAGCATTTT	CASSLPMTGPNQPQHF	TRBV28	.	.	TRBJ1-5
TGTGCCAGCAGCGTAGTATCCTTAGGCGCGGACACCGGGGAGCTGTTTTTT	CASSVVSLGADTGELFF	TRBV9	.	.	TRBJ2-2
TGTGCCAGCAGTTCCAGGGAATACGAGCAGTACTTC	CASSSREYEQYF	TRBV28	.	.	TRBJ2-7
TGTGCCAGTAGTATTACGGGACAGGGAAACACCATATATTTT	CASSITGQGNTIYF	TRBV19	TRBD1	.	TRBJ1-3
TGCGCCAGCAGCCTAAGGACAGCTAGCACAGATACGCAGTATTTT	CASSLRTASTDTQYF	TRBV5-1	.	.	TRBJ2-3
TGTGCCAGCAGCCCACGACAGGGGCGCGGATTCACAGATACGCAGTATTTT	CASSPRQGRGFTDTQYF	TRBV7-2	TRBD1	.	TRBJ2-3
TGCGCCAGCAGCCAGGTGATCGGCGGCTCAATCGGCCACGAGCAGTACTTC	CASSQVIGGSIGHEQYF	TRBV4-3	.	.	TRBJ2-7
TGTGCCAGCAGTGACCAGGCTAGCGGGAGTGAGCAGTTCTTC	CASSDQASGSEQFF	TRBV6-4	TRBD2	.	TRBJ2-1
TGTGCCAGCAGTGCTTTAGGACTCAGGTCCTACAGTGAGCAGTTCTTC	CASSALGLRSYSEQFF	TRBV6-4	.	.	TRBJ2-1
TGTGCCAGCAGTCCGGGGACAGGTATCTACGAGCAGTACTTC	CASSPGTGIYEQYF	TRBV14	TRBD1	.	TRBJ2-7
TGTGCCAGCAGCTCGAACCTTGTCACGGCCGGGGAGCTGTTTTTT	CASSSNLVTAGELFF	TRBV7-8	.	once	TRBJ2-2
TGTGCCAGCAGTTCATCACATTCAGGGCTCTGGGGCTACACCTTC	CASSSSHSGLWGYTF	TRBV28	.	.	TRBJ1-2
TGTGCCAGTAGTAGCCGGACCGGGGGGGCTGAAAAACTGTTTTTT	CASSSRTGGAEKLFF	TRBV19	.	few	TRBJ1-4
TGTGCCAGCAGTTTGGACAGAGGGGCGTACGAGCAGTACTTC	CASSLDRGAYEQYF	TRBV28	.	.	TRBJ2-7
TGTGCCAGCAGCGCGAGGAGCGGGTATCAAGAGACCCAGTACTTC	CASSARSGYQETQYF	TRBV5-4	.	.	TRBJ2-5
TGTGCCAGCAGCTTGGTCGGGACAGGGGCCAGCCAAGAGACCCAGTACTTC	CASSLVGTGASQETQYF	TRBV5-8	TRBD1	.	TRBJ2-5
TGTGCCAGCCGGACAGGGACAGAGACCCAGTACTTC	CASRTGTETQYF	TRBV5-3	TRBD1	.	TRBJ2-5
TGTGCCAGCAGTTTATTGGGGGGTAACTATGGCTACACCTTC	CASSLLGGNYGYTF	TRBV28	.	once	TRBJ1-2
TGTGCCAGCAGCCCAAGACTAGCGGGGGGACAAGAGACCCAGTACTTC	CASSPRLAGGQETQYF	TRBV7-9	TRBD2	.	TRBJ2-5
TGTGCCAGCAGCTTACTAGCGGGGGGCACAGATACGCAGTATTTT	CASSLLAGGTDTQYF	TRBV7-2	TRBD2	.	TRBJ2-3
TGTGCCAGCACCTCTCAGCAGGGTTATCAGCCCCAGCATTTT	CASTSQQGYQPQHF	TRBV28	.	few	TRBJ1-5
TGTGCCAGTAGTATGGGACAGGCGGGCCCAACTAATGAAAAACTGTTTTTT	CASSMGQAGPTNEKLFF	TRBV19	TRBD1	.	TRBJ1-4
TGTGCCACCACAAACACCGGGGAGCTGTTTTTT	CATTNTGELFF	TRBV13	.	.	TRBJ2-2
TGTGCCATCAGTGAGTCTTTAGAATCCTACAATGAGCAGTTCTTC	CAISESLESYNEQFF	TRBV10-3	.	.	TRBJ2-1
TGTGCCAGCAGCCCTACTCCTCTGCCGGGGACTAGCGTGAGTGAGCAGTTCTTC	CASSPTPLPGTSVSEQFF	TRBV21-1	.	.	TRBJ2-1
TGTGCCAGCCAACTCACCACCGGGACAGTAGGTTCCTATAATTCACCCCTCCACTTT	CASQLTTGTVGSYNSPLHF	TRBV28	TRBD1	.	TRBJ1-6
TGTGCCAGCAGTTCTATCCTCCAAGAGACCCAGTACTTC	CASSSILQETQYF	TRBV27	.	.	TRBJ2-5
TGTGCCAGCAGGACGACCGGGACAGGGGACACCGGGGAGCTGTTTTTT	CASRTTGTGDTGELFF	TRBV28	TRBD1	.	TRBJ2-2
TGCAGCGTTGGGACAGGCCATGGGGTAACAGATACGCAGTATTTT	CSVGTGHGVTDTQYF	TRBV29-1	TRBD1	.	TRBJ2-3
TGCAGCGTGCTCGGGACAGCTGAAGGCTCCTACGAGCAGTACTTC	CSVLGTAEGSYEQYF	TRBV29-1	TRBD1	.	TRBJ2-7
TGTGCCAGCCGGGACACTGAAGCTTTCTTT	CASRDTEAFF	TRBV6-5	.	.	TRBJ1-1